The TCR beta chain under discussion was sequenced for a study of CD8 T cells in ankylosing spondylitis (dated by TCRdb to between 2016 and 2019). About the full investigation: The study set out to find disease-linked TCR variants by profiling T cell receptor beta repertoires in ankylosing spondylitis patients and healthy donors. Peripheral blood samples were taken, and synovial fluid was additionally collected from ankylosing spondylitis patients. The full study cohort was made up of about two dozen ankylosing spondylitis patients and 95 to 130 healthy donors.

Points the paper makes about the study in general: Significant enrichment of the disease-linked clones was reported in matched synovial fluid samples from ankylosing spondylitis patients. A CD8+ phenotype was shown by the disease-linked clones, which were found at relatively low frequencies in peripheral blood. Some motif variants had previously been reported in the synovial fluid and blood of reactive arthritis patients, which suggests shared mechanisms of disease initiation. Blood from ankylosing spondylitis patients appeared to be characterized by a TCR beta motif composed of eight or nine highly homologous amino acid variants.

Data came from an Illumina HiSeq 2500. TCR beta libraries were prepared by quantitative 5'-RACE with molecular barcodes. On the authors' methods: A new computational method based on a probabilistic model of VDJ rearrangement was used to identify disease-linked TCR variants. TCRdb took the public reads, trimmed them with fastp at Q25, ran MiXCR for clone calling and kept in-frame beta chains. Here each entry gathers all rows of one CDR3 protein and keeps the most common genes and DNA. The V and J calls come from TCRdb's annotation, not from the publication. For this sample there are under 950,000 distinct CDR3 sequences; 19% appear just once. Clones ranked in the top ten supply under 20% of the sample. On this clonotype: Its cognate antigen has yet to be identified. No base-level quality is on record; no much larger clone is a single base apart.

The specimen sequenced was blood, either unsorted or a sorted T cell fraction (not recorded which). The sequence was collected from a male donor with ankylosing spondylitis.

In nucleotide form, the sequence is TGTGCCAGCAGCCTTTTTGGGGGACCGAACACCGGGGAGCTGTTTTTT. Translated, this gives CASSLFGGPNTGELFF. The chain is made from TRBV5-6 and TRBJ2-2; the D gene may be TRBD1 or TRBD2, since each aligns over 5 bases. V and J are truncated by 4 bases and 0 bases respectively, leaving an intervening sequence of 13 bases. Taken from the germline V gene, the CDR1 and CDR2 loops are SGHDT and YYEEEE. The CDR3 runs 16 residues from the cysteine to the phenylalanine. The entry retains the CDR3 DNA only, 48 bases that are in frame from base 1.